The 17 T cell receptor beta chains reported below all come from one sample, sequenced in a study of shared clonotypes between healthy human individuals. Only in-frame clones appear in the TCRdb table, and some are missing; sequencing was by immunoSEQ multiplex PCR. The sample gives some 2.1 million clones, about 95% of which show up once; 0.13% is in the top ten. Sample: naive CD4+ T cells sorted from blood. The subset: CD45RA+ positively selected. The origin of the receptors is a man between 18 and 29 years old in good health.

This clone was counted once. The chain employs TRBV19 and TRBJ2-1, with 9 nucleotides matching TRBD1. The CDR3 covers 15 residues. Germline loops: CDR1 LNHDA, CDR2 SQIVND (reference sequence). With V trimmed by 3 bases and J by 10 bases, 10 bases remained unmatched. The CDR3: CASSIGTGNVKEQFF. The CDR3 DNA follows: TGTGCCAGTAGTATTGGGACAGGGAACGTCAAGGAGCAGTTCTTC.

The chain employs TRBV5-1 and TRBJ2-7; no reliable D call. V was shortened by 2 bases and J by 1 base, with 7 bases between the two germline ends. CDR1 is SGHRS and CDR2 is YFSETQ in the germline V gene. There are 13 residues in the CDR3. This CDR3 is CASSFTASYEQYF. CDR3 DNA: TGCGCCAGCAGCTTTACAGCTTCCTACGAGCAGTACTTC.

DNA of the CDR3: TGTGCCAGCAGCCTCGTGGTGGGGGGGAACTATGGCTACACCTTC. Protein sequence: CASSLVVGGNYGYTF. This chain joins TRBV27 and TRBJ1-2; possibly TRBD1 for D (5 bases). Germline V gene sequence: CDR1 MNHEY, CDR2 SMNVEV (reference sequence). The V gene lost 6 bases and the J gene lost 2 bases, with 16 bases spanning the gap. This CDR3 comprises 15 residues.

This sequence joins TRBV2 and TRBJ2-3; 10 nucleotides agree with TRBD2. The CDR3 consists of 16 residues. V dropped 4 bases and J dropped 4; count of bases not matched to a gene: 8. Germline values: CDR1 SNHLY, CDR2 FYNNEI. This CDR3 is CASSASASGSSDTQYF. The DNA of the CDR3 is TGTGCCAGCAGTGCCTCGGCTAGCGGGAGCTCAGATACGCAGTATTTT.

This chain uses TRBV7-2 with TRBJ2-3; 7 positions match TRBD2. The germline CDR1 and CDR2 sequences are SGHTA and FQGNSA. The CDR3 has 15 residues. V was pared by 4 bases and J by 4 bases, with 8 bases of the junction left unmatched. DNA of the CDR3: TGTGCCAGCAGCTCCGCGGGGCGGGAGTCAGATACGCAGTATTTT. Translated, it gives CASSSAGRESDTQYF.

Turning to this clone: This same CDR3 is encoded by further DNA sequences in the sample. The V call is TRBV5-1, the J call TRBJ2-1; no definite D call. V was shortened by 0 bases and J by 0 bases, with 7 bases between the two germline ends. This CDR3 contains 15 residues. From germline, CDR1 is SGHRS and CDR2 YFSETQ. This chain's CDR3 is CASSLEQSSYNEQFF. In nucleotides, the CDR3 is TGCGCCAGCAGCTTGGAGCAGAGCTCCTACAATGAGCAGTTCTTC.

The CDR3 sequence is CASSADAMTQYF. CDR3 DNA sequence: TGTGCCAGCAGCGCCGACGCAATGACCCAGTACTTC. The chain couples TRBV7-3 to TRBJ2-5; no reliable D call. Germline CDR1 reads SGHTA; CDR2 reads FQGTGA. The CDR3 loop spans 12 amino acids. V lost 5 bases to trimming and J lost 7 bases, with 11 bases between them.

With respect to this clone: A much larger clone lies one base from this, so it may be a read error. Other nucleotide sequences in the sample specify the same CDR3. The chain carries TRBV5-6 and TRBJ2-5; TRBD1 agrees at 9 bases. CDR3 length equals 14 residues. The trim removed 4 bases at V and 4 bases at J, leaving 5 bases unmatched. Looked up from germline, CDR1 is SGHDT and CDR2 is YYEEEE. The CDR3 DNA is TGTGCCAGCAGCCCCGACAGGGGGGGAGAGACCCAGTACTTC. It specifies CASSPDRGGETQYF.

The gene calls are TRBV6-6 and TRBJ1-4; 7 positions agree with TRBD1. Germline CDR1 is MNHNY and CDR2 is SVGAGI (reference sequence). The CDR3 is made up of 15 amino acids. With V trimmed by 0 bases and J by 8 bases, 6 bases remained unmatched. CDR3 coding DNA: TGTGCCAGCAGTTACTCGGAAGGGGGCGAAGAAAAACTGTTTTTT. As protein: CASSYSEGGEEKLFF.

The chain employs TRBV6-5 and TRBJ1-1, with 9 nucleotides matching TRBD1. Germline CDR1 MNHEY, CDR2 SVGAGI. The CDR3 runs to 13 residues. V trimming: 6 bases; J trimming: 6 bases; junction bases outside the gene matches: 5. The DNA for the CDR3 is TGTGCCAGCAGACAGGGGGCGGGGGCTGAAGCTTTCTTT. Protein sequence: CASRQGAGAEAFF.

In this sample, this clone turned up once. The chain links TRBV6-6 to TRBJ1-5; D is unclear. The CDR3 consists of 15 residues. Trimming removed 10 bases from V and 1 base from J, with 17 bases in between. Germline CDR1 MNHNY, CDR2 SVGAGI (reference sequence). CDR3 region: CATLDVGESNQPQHF. For the CDR3, the DNA is TGTGCCACCCTTGATGTGGGCGAAAGCAATCAGCCCCAGCATTTT.

This chain uses TRBV28 with TRBJ2-5; D possibly corresponds to TRBD1 (6 bases). Trimming left V 2 bases short and J 7 bases short, with 23 bases between. The CDR3 sequence is 17 residues long. CDR1 is MDHEN and CDR2 is SYDVKM in the germline V gene. DNA of the CDR3: TGTGCCAGCAGTTTAGACAGTTTAGGGGGTAAGATCGGGACCCAGTACTTC. Its protein is CASSLDSLGGKIGTQYF.

CDR3 loop: CASSPRRLGNREQETQYF. CDR3 sequence (DNA): TGTGCCAGCTCACCACGCCGATTAGGGAACAGGGAACAAGAGACCCAGTACTTC. The chain has TRBV18 and TRBJ2-5, with D maybe TRBD1 (6 bases). CDR1 is KGHSH and CDR2 is LQKENI in the germline V gene. Deletions cut 1 base from V and 2 bases from J, with 20 bases between. This CDR3 is built from 18 residues.

The chain has TRBV6-1 and TRBJ1-5, with D possibly TRBD1 on 5 matching bases. The CDR3 spans 15 residues. Germline V gives CDR1 MNHNS, CDR2 SASEGT. V was shortened by 2 bases and J by 3 bases, with 11 bases between the two germline ends. Here the CDR3 DNA reads TGTGCCAGCAGTGAAATTGGGGGATACAATCAGCCCCAGCATTTT. It codes for CASSEIGGYNQPQHF.

This clone was recorded only once. V usage is TRBV7-6 and J usage is TRBJ2-5; 7 nucleotides line up with TRBD1. The CDR3 covers 12 residues. Germline V gene data show CDR1 as SGHVS and CDR2 as FNYEAQ. The V gene end was trimmed by 4 bases and the J gene end by 7 bases; junction bases not matched to a gene: 3. In nucleotides, the CDR3 is TGTGCCAGCAGCTCACCAGGGGGGACCCAGTACTTC. Translating it yields CASSSPGGTQYF.

The chain links TRBV30 to TRBJ1-2; D is uncertain. Trimming stripped 4 bases from V and 8 bases from J, with 20 bases between. Germline V gene sequence: CDR1 GTSNPN, CDR2 SVGIG (reference sequence). The length of the CDR3 is 14 residues. This chain's CDR3 is CAWTRRWLPDGYTF. The CDR3 bases are TGTGCCTGGACCCGACGGTGGTTGCCGGACGGCTACACCTTC.

This chain joins TRBV6-1 and TRBJ2-4, with D perhaps matching TRBD2 (6 bases). The CDR3 length is 16 residues. The V gene's germline CDR1 is MNHNS and CDR2 SASEGT. V lost 3 bases, J lost 0 bases, and 12 bases lay in between. For the CDR3, the DNA is TGTGCCAGCAGTGATTTGGGGGGACTAGCCAAAAACATTCAGTACTTC. This gives the protein CASSDLGGLAKNIQYF.